Following are 23 T cell receptor beta chains from one sample sequenced in a study of shared clonotypes between healthy human individuals (dated by TCRdb to the early 2020s). Libraries were constructed by the immunoSEQ multiplex PCR assay. Here the immuneACCESS table is served through TCRdb, limited to in-frame sequences with V and J called. Missing clones are a known gap in these copies; in checked studies unresolved V genes cover under half, and the rest lacks a known reason. This sample lists about 1.5 million clones; approximately 98% were detected once. The ten top clones hold around 0.45% of the sample. The specimen sequenced was naive CD4+ T cells sorted from blood. The cell subset or site label, as the study defines it: CD45RA+ positively selected. These receptors were collected from a young man in good health.

As regards this clone: Other DNA sequences in this sample translate to the same CDR3. This sequence joins TRBV20-1 and TRBJ2-2, with D hard to call. V shed 3 bases and J shed 6 bases, with 5 bases lying between them. CDR1 and CDR2 (germline): DFQATT, SNEGSKA (reference sequence). This CDR3 has 11 residues. CDR3 sequence: CSARQAGELFF. CDR3 nucleotide sequence: TGCAGTGCTAGGCAGGCCGGGGAGCTGTTTTTT.

CDR3 in amino acids: CSASLLLAGVNEQFF. The CDR3, as DNA: TGCAGCGCCTCTCTATTACTAGCGGGAGTCAATGAGCAGTTCTTC. V is TRBV29-1 and J is TRBJ2-1, with 11 bases aligning to TRBD2. With V trimmed by 7 bases and J by 6 bases, 11 bases remained unmatched. The CDR3 extends over 15 amino acids. Germline CDR1 reads SQVTM; CDR2 reads ANQGSEA.

Regarding this clone: Within the sample, other DNA sequences also encode this same CDR3. The J gene is TRBJ1-2, the V gene TRBV20-1, with D unclear. Germline loops: CDR1 DFQATT, CDR2 SNEGSKA (reference sequence). The CDR3 loop spans 10 amino acids. Trimming cost V 3 bases and J 5 bases, with 4 bases left between them. The CDR3 DNA sequence: TGCAGTGCTAGGGAATATGGCTACACCTTC. Amino acids: CSAREYGYTF.

The chain uses TRBV6-5 and TRBJ1-2; 7 bases agree with TRBD1. J gave up 2 bases and V 7 bases, and 10 bases lay outside the gene matches. This CDR3 comprises 15 residues. Germline values: CDR1 MNHEY, CDR2 SVGAGI. Written as DNA, the CDR3 is TGTGCCAGCAACCAGGGGGGAGGGAGCAACTATGGCTACACCTTC. It translates to CASNQGGGSNYGYTF.

This chain connects TRBV6-5 to TRBJ1-4; 9 bases are a match to TRBD1. Per the germline V gene, CDR1 is MNHEY and CDR2 is SVGAGI. This CDR3 is 14 amino acids long. The ends lost 6 bases at V and 4 bases at J; junction bases unmatched: 3. For the CDR3, the DNA is TGTGCCAGCAGCCGGGGACAGGGTAATGAAAAACTGTTTTTT. Residues: CASSRGQGNEKLFF.

This chain joins TRBV5-1 and TRBJ1-1, with a possible D match to TRBD1 (5 bases). V was pared by 2 bases and J by 0 bases, with 14 bases between. Germline CDR1 and CDR2: SGHRS and YFSETQ. The CDR3 covers 16 residues. CDR3 DNA sequence: TGCGCCAGCAGCTTACGACAGAGTCAGATGAACACTGAAGCTTTCTTT. It yields the protein CASSLRQSQMNTEAFF.

Remarks on this clone: Distinct nucleotide sequences in the sample also encode this CDR3. The chain has TRBV5-1 and TRBJ2-7, with D tentatively TRBD2 (5 bases). Germline CDR1 reads SGHRS; CDR2 reads YFSETQ. The ends were cut back, 0 bases at V and 0 bases at J, with 7 bases in the middle. This CDR3 spans 14 amino acids. CDR3 DNA sequence: TGCGCCAGCAGCTTGGCGGGAAACTCCTACGAGCAGTACTTC. Its protein product is CASSLAGNSYEQYF.

The gene calls are TRBV28 and TRBJ2-7; D is ambiguous. CDR1 is MDHEN and CDR2 is SYDVKM in the germline V gene. CDR3 length: 13 residues. Trimming left V 2 bases short and J 0 bases short, with 5 bases between. The CDR3 loop is CASSLHSSYEQYF. The CDR3 DNA reads TGTGCCAGCAGTTTACACAGCTCCTACGAGCAGTACTTC.

J is TRBJ1-5 and V is TRBV2; D remains unclear. The germline CDR1 and CDR2 sequences are SNHLY and FYNNEI. The CDR3 contains 13 residues. V gave up 3 bases and J gave up 3 bases, with 6 bases separating them. The CDR3 region has the DNA TGTGCCAGCAGTGAGGGTAACAATCAGCCCCAGCATTTT. This codes for CASSEGNNQPQHF.

The genes are TRBV5-4 and TRBJ2-5; weak D call: TRBD2 (6 bases). The germline V gene has CDR1 SGHNT and CDR2 YYREEE (reference sequence). The V gene lost 4 bases and the J gene lost 1 base, with 14 bases spanning the gap. CDR3 length equals 15 residues. DNA for the CDR3: TGTGCCAGCAGCCGGGAGTTCGGGACCCAAGAGACCCAGTACTTC. It codes for CASSREFGTQETQYF.

The chain couples TRBV5-1 to TRBJ2-2, with D unresolved. V lost 2 bases, J lost 7 bases, and 6 bases lay in between. The CDR3 length is 12 residues. Germline assignment: CDR1 SGHRS and CDR2 YFSETQ. The CDR3 loop is CASSLLDGELFF. The CDR3 coding sequence is TGCGCCAGCAGCTTACTTGACGGGGAGCTGTTTTTT.

The gene calls are TRBV11-3 and TRBJ2-1; possibly TRBD2 for D (6 bases). In germline, CDR1 is SGHNT, CDR2 YENEEA. The CDR3 sequence is 14 residues long. V shed 2 bases and J shed 4 bases, with 9 bases lying between them. CDR3 bases: TGTGCCAGCAGCTTACGGCGGGGATACAATGAGCAGTTCTTC. Translation gives CASSLRRGYNEQFF.

The chain links TRBV11-3 to TRBJ2-1; either TRBD1 or TRBD2 may supply D (5 bases each). This CDR3 region has 12 residues. Trimming removed 8 bases from V and 8 bases from J, with 13 bases in between. Per the germline V gene, CDR1 is SGHNT and CDR2 is YENEEA. In DNA, the CDR3 is TGTGCCAGCCGTAAAAGGGGACATGAGCAGTTCTTC. Protein sequence: CASRKRGHEQFF.

The V and J genes are TRBV28 and TRBJ2-2; D is ambiguous. V was shortened by 6 bases and J by 4 bases, with 12 bases between the two germline ends. This CDR3 is built from 14 residues. The germline CDR1 and CDR2 sequences are MDHEN and SYDVKM. CDR3 residues: CASRPGETTGELFF. As DNA, the CDR3 is TGTGCCAGCAGGCCCGGTGAAACCACCGGGGAGCTGTTTTTT.

The V and J genes are TRBV7-2 and TRBJ2-7; 9 positions match TRBD2. Germline V gene data show CDR1 as SGHTA and CDR2 as FQGNSA. CDR3 length equals 17 residues. CDR3 coding DNA: TGTCCCCAGCGGGTGTTTCGACTAGCGGAAGACCGATACGAGCAGTACTTC. This sequence encodes CPQRVFRLAEDRYEQYF.

The CDR3 DNA follows: TGTGCCAGCAGCTTATCCCTTTCGCCCCAGCATTTT. Protein sequence: CASSLSLSPQHF. The J gene is TRBJ1-5, the V gene TRBV7-9; D not resolved. The CDR3 is made up of 12 amino acids. The V end was cut by 2 bases, the J end by 9 bases, with 8 bases between. Germline values: CDR1 SEHNR, CDR2 FQNEAQ (reference sequence).

V usage is TRBV28 and J usage is TRBJ2-7, with 8 bases identical to TRBD2. The V and J ends lost 6 bases and 2 bases, in that order; junction bases with no gene match: 9. From germline, CDR1 is MDHEN and CDR2 SYDVKM. The CDR3 is made up of 15 amino acids. This chain's CDR3 is CASRRRSGAAYEQYF. The CDR3 DNA follows: TGTGCCAGCAGGCGACGTAGCGGGGCCGCCTACGAGCAGTACTTC.

The CDR3 is CASSQDFRLPPDTQYF. CDR3 sequence (DNA): TGCGCCAGCAGCCAAGATTTCAGACTACCCCCAGATACGCAGTATTTT. The chain links TRBV4-3 to TRBJ2-3, with D tentatively TRBD2 (5 bases). The germline CDR1 and CDR2 sequences are LGHNA and YSLEER. This CDR3 comprises 16 residues. V was trimmed by 0 bases and J by 4 bases, leaving 14 bases between them.

The CDR3 DNA sequence: TGTGCCAGCTCACCGAACGTACTAGCGGGAGGACCTCTAGCCAAAAACATTCAGTACTTC. Amino acids: CASSPNVLAGGPLAKNIQYF. The chain combines TRBV18 with TRBJ2-4; 12 bases map to TRBD2. The germline V gene encodes CDR1 KGHSH and CDR2 LQKENI. The CDR3 is 20 amino acids. With V trimmed by 3 bases and J by 0 bases, 12 bases remained unmatched.

This sequence joins TRBV2 and TRBJ2-5; D ambiguous. With 8 bases removed from V and 1 base from J, the gap between germline ends came to 8 bases. The CDR3 loop spans 12 amino acids. CDR1 is SNHLY, CDR2 FYNNEI, per germline. CDR3 nucleotides: TGTGCCAGCGCGAAACTCCAAGAGACCCAGTACTTC. This codes for CASAKLQETQYF.

This sequence joins TRBV27 and TRBJ2-5; D is ambiguous. Trimming took 6 bases from V and 5 from J, leaving 19 bases between them. CDR3 size: 15 residues. Germline lookup yields CDR1 MNHEY and CDR2 SMNVEV (reference sequence). The CDR3 sequence is CASSRRTASPETQYF. The CDR3, as DNA: TGTGCCAGCAGCAGACGGACCGCGTCGCCGGAGACCCAGTACTTC.

The V and J genes are TRBV10-3 and TRBJ2-7, with D uncertain. The V gene's germline CDR1 is ENHRY and CDR2 SYGVKD. CDR3 length: 18 amino acids. Trimming stripped 0 bases from V and 1 base from J, with 19 bases between. CDR3 nucleotide sequence: TGTGCCATCAGTGAGTCGATAGGTCTAAAAGAACGATCCTACGAGCAGTACTTC. The encoded protein is CAISESIGLKERSYEQYF.

The chain is built from TRBV27 and TRBJ2-2, with D tentatively TRBD2 (5 bases). This CDR3 region has 16 residues. V was pared by 7 bases and J by 5 bases, with 20 bases between. Looked up from germline, CDR1 is MNHEY and CDR2 is SMNVEV (reference sequence). CDR3 sequence: CASMNDYVKKTGELFF. The CDR3 DNA reads as TGTGCCAGCATGAATGACTACGTAAAGAAAACCGGGGAGCTGTTTTTT.